The 11 T cell receptor beta chains in this list originate from one sample, sequenced in a study of control samples from healthy donors and cancer patients. This table comes from immunoSEQ multiplex PCR, and its TCRdb copy is limited to in-frame clones, with some not included. The sample table includes about 190,000 clones. Sequencing was carried out using blood. These receptors were collected from a woman in her thirties in good health.

The chain employs TRBV28 and TRBJ2-3; TRBD1 is a possible D gene (6 bases). This CDR3 spans 14 amino acids. The V end was cut by 4 bases, the J end by 5 bases, with 13 bases between. Germline assignment: CDR1 MDHEN and CDR2 SYDVKM. In DNA, the CDR3 is TGTGCCAGCAGTTCCTCACAGGGAAAAGATACGCAGTATTTT. Protein product: CASSSSQGKDTQYF. The full variable domain, in which reference TRBV28 and TRBJ2-3 provide the parts outside the CDR3, is DVKVTQSSRYLVKRTGEKVFLECVQDMDHENMFWYRQDPGLGLRLIYFSYDVKMKEKGDIPEGYSVSREKKERFSLILESASTNQTSMYLCASSSSQGKDTQYFGPGTRLTVL.

The chain recombines TRBV19 with TRBJ2-7, with 9 bases that match TRBD2. V lost 1 base and J lost 3; bases outside the gene matches: 4. Germline V lookup: CDR1 LNHDA, CDR2 SQIVND (reference sequence). This CDR3 is 15 amino acids long. CDR3 nucleotide sequence: TGTGCCAGTAGTATAGTCGCTAGCGGGGTCTACGAGCAGTACTTC. Residues: CASSIVASGVYEQYF.

The chain employs TRBV29-1 and TRBJ1-1, with TRBD1 as a possible D gene (5 bases). Deletions cut 5 bases from V and 0 bases from J, with 13 bases between. The CDR3 runs to 14 residues. CDR1 and CDR2 (germline): SQVTM, ANQGSEA. Here the CDR3 DNA reads TGCAGCGTTTGCCCACAGGTAATGAACACTGAAGCTTTCTTT. It translates to CSVCPQVMNTEAFF.

CDR3 coding DNA: TGTGCCAGTAGTATCCGCGGTGGGGAGGCTTTCTTT. Its protein product is CASSIRGGEAFF. The V gene is TRBV19, the J gene TRBJ1-1; no clear D. This CDR3 comprises 12 residues. The germline CDR1 and CDR2 sequences are LNHDA and SQIVND (reference sequence). Trimming stripped 3 bases from V and 11 bases from J, with 13 bases between.

This chain links TRBV27 with TRBJ2-2, with no clear D. This CDR3 has 12 amino acids. CDR1 is MNHEY and CDR2 is SMNVEV in the germline V gene (reference sequence). Trimming stripped 5 bases from V and 5 bases from J, with 6 bases between. The CDR3 sequence is CASSLGTGELFF. The CDR3 region has the DNA TGTGCCAGCAGTCTAGGGACCGGGGAGCTGTTTTTT.

The chain combines TRBV28 with TRBJ1-2, with TRBD1 identical over 9 bases. Looked up from germline, CDR1 is MDHEN and CDR2 is SYDVKM. V dropped 6 bases and J dropped 6; count of bases not matched to a gene: 14. The CDR3 consists of 16 residues. CDR3 nucleotides: TGTGCCAGCAGCCTTGGGGGAACAGGGGGCATGAATGGCTACACCTTC. This sequence encodes CASSLGGTGGMNGYTF.

The rearrangement links TRBV5-1 to TRBJ2-5; no firm D call. The V end was cut by 4 bases, the J end by 3 bases, with 16 bases between. The germline V gene has CDR1 SGHRS and CDR2 YFSETQ. The CDR3 extends over 15 amino acids. The CDR3 here is CASSPTVGSEETQYF. The CDR3, as DNA: TGCGCCAGCAGCCCGACGGTAGGCTCCGAAGAGACCCAGTACTTC.

The chain links TRBV7-9 to TRBJ1-5; no clear D. Germline V gene sequence: CDR1 SEHNR, CDR2 FQNEAQ (reference sequence). V lost 4 bases, J lost 0 bases, and 7 bases lay in between. This CDR3 has 14 amino acids. In DNA, the CDR3 is TGTGCCAGCAGCTCGGCGGGTAGCAATCAGCCCCAGCATTTT. It encodes CASSSAGSNQPQHF.

This chain joins TRBV19 and TRBJ1-6; D uncertain. Germline V gives CDR1 LNHDA, CDR2 SQIVND (reference sequence). The CDR3 is 13 residues long. V lost 4 bases and J lost 6, with 7 bases in between. The chain's CDR3 is CASSRAINSPLHF. The DNA for the CDR3 is TGTGCCAGTAGTAGGGCAATTAATTCACCCCTCCACTTT.

The chain couples TRBV29-1 to TRBJ2-7; TRBD2 matches 11 bases. The CDR3 length is 15 residues. V shed 4 bases, J shed 6 bases, and the junction held 11 bases outside the gene matches. The V gene's germline CDR1 is SQVTM and CDR2 ANQGSEA. The CDR3 bases are TGCAGCGTTGCGGGTTTGGGTCTAGCGGGGGGCGAGCAGTACTTC. This translates into CSVAGLGLAGGEQYF.

For the CDR3, the DNA is TGTGCCAGCAGCCATCCAAATATCCCGGGACTAGCGGATGAGCAGTTCTTC. This encodes CASSHPNIPGLADEQFF. The V call is TRBV4-2, the J call TRBJ2-1, with 11 bases aligning to TRBD2. The CDR3 spans 17 residues. Germline CDR1 and CDR2: LGHNA and YNFKEQ. The junction had 12 bases not matched to a gene; V was cut back by 3 bases and J by 8 bases.